The 32 T cell receptor beta chains listed next were all sequenced from one sample in a study of control samples from healthy donors and cancer patients. Produced via immunoSEQ multiplex PCR; TCRdb's table is partial and in-frame only. The data show about 130,000 clones, with just over 90% seen just once and around 1.6% held by the top ten. Sample: PBMCs. The receptors stem from a man over 45 with head and neck cancer.

DNA for the CDR3: TGTGCCAGTAGTAGACGGGACAGGGGTCACGATCAGCCCCAGCATTTT. It yields the protein CASSRRDRGHDQPQHF. The chain combines TRBV19 with TRBJ1-5; 10 nucleotides line up with TRBD1. Per the germline V gene, CDR1 is LNHDA and CDR2 is SQIVND (reference sequence). With V trimmed by 4 bases and J by 5 bases, 8 bases remained unmatched. CDR3 length: 16 residues.

The chain carries TRBV6-5 and TRBJ2-7; TRBD1 is a possible D gene (5 bases). The CDR3 runs 11 residues. The V end lost 9 bases, the J end lost 3 bases, and 9 bases lay between the germline ends. Germline V gene lookup returns CDR1 MNHEY and CDR2 SVGAGI. The CDR3 loop is CASIQGYEQYF. The CDR3 DNA is TGTGCCAGTATTCAGGGCTACGAGCAGTACTTC.

The count of this clone is one. The chain has TRBV3-1 (or the pseudogene TRBV3-2) and TRBJ1-3; D is undetermined. Trimming shortened V by 4 bases and J by 4 bases, and 14 bases separated the two germline ends. CDR3 size: 15 residues. Germline V gives CDR1 LGHDT, CDR2 YNNKEL (reference sequence). The CDR3 coding sequence is TGTGCCAGCAGCCCCGAGGGAGCAAGCGGAAACACCATATATTTT. This sequence encodes CASSPEGASGNTIYF.

The chain joins TRBV5-4 to TRBJ1-4; 7 nucleotides match TRBD1. The germline CDR1 and CDR2 sequences are SGHNT and YYREEE (reference sequence). The CDR3 totals 15 residues. Trimming removed 3 bases from V and 5 bases from J; junction bases left unmatched: 7. CDR3 residues: CASSYSGGSNEKLFF. The CDR3 DNA follows: TGTGCCAGCAGCTACTCAGGGGGTTCGAATGAAAAACTGTTTTTT.

The chain has TRBV6-1 and TRBJ1-5; possible D gene TRBD1, 5 bases. Germline V CDR1 and CDR2: MNHNS, SASEGT. The CDR3 runs 16 residues. V dropped 3 bases and J dropped 2 bases, with 14 bases sitting between them. CDR3 coding DNA: TGTGCCAGCAGTGATCCCGCCCGAGGGGGCAATCAGCCCCAGCATTTT. This encodes CASSDPARGGNQPQHF.

The chain carries TRBV5-6 and TRBJ2-2, with 11 positions matching TRBD1. The V gene end was trimmed by 0 bases and the J gene end by 2 bases; junction bases not matched to a gene: 0. The CDR3 contains 16 residues. The germline CDR1 and CDR2 sequences are SGHDT and YYEEEE. The CDR3 loop is CASSLGTGGNTGELFF. The CDR3, as DNA: TGTGCCAGCAGCTTGGGGACAGGGGGCAACACCGGGGAGCTGTTTTTT. Drawing the rest from reference TRBV5-6 and TRBJ2-2, the complete variable domain is DAGVTQSPTHLIKTRGQQVTLRCSPKSGHDTVSWYQQALGQGPQFIFQYYEEEERQRGNFPDRFSGHQFPNYSSELNVNALLLGDSALYLCASSLGTGGNTGELFFGEGSRLTVL.

This rearrangement joins TRBV18 to TRBJ2-7; the D is unclear. The germline V and J ends were trimmed by 3 bases and 4 bases, with 16 bases remaining between them. CDR1 and CDR2 from the germline V gene are KGHSH and LQKENI. The CDR3 loop spans 15 amino acids. The CDR3, as DNA: TGTGCCAGCTCACCCATAGGGCAGACCCCTTACGAGCAGTACTTC. It specifies CASSPIGQTPYEQYF. The full variable domain, its missing parts supplied by reference TRBV18 and TRBJ2-7, is NAGVMQNPRHLVRRRGQEARLRCSPMKGHSHVYWYRQLPEEGLKFMVYLQKENIIDESGMPKERFSAEFPKEGPSILRIQQVVRGDSAAYFCASSPIGQTPYEQYFGPGTRLTVT.

The rearrangement uses TRBV19 and TRBJ2-5; TRBD2 matches 8 bases. Per germline, CDR1 LNHDA and CDR2 SQIVND (reference sequence). The V and J ends lost 5 bases and 4 bases, in that order; junction bases with no gene match: 18. The CDR3 length is 18 residues. CDR3 in amino acids: CASSVHSVGRGARETQYF. In nucleotides, the CDR3 is TGTGCCAGTAGTGTCCATTCCGTGGGGCGGGGGGCGAGAGAGACCCAGTACTTC.

V gene TRBV9 combines with J gene TRBJ2-1, with D possibly called TRBD1 or TRBD2 (6 bases each). Trimming removed 1 base from V and 4 bases from J, with 15 bases in between. The CDR3 covers 16 residues. Looked up from germline, CDR1 is SGDLS and CDR2 is YYNGEE. The CDR3 nucleotides are TGTGCCAGCAGCGTACGCGCCGAGGGGGGATACAATGAGCAGTTCTTC. This gives the protein CASSVRAEGGYNEQFF.

This rearrangement joins TRBV7-9 to TRBJ2-3; weak D call: TRBD2 (5 bases). The V end was cut by 2 bases, the J end by 3 bases, with 9 bases between. Germline assignment: CDR1 SEHNR and CDR2 FQNEAQ (reference sequence). This CDR3 is 14 amino acids long. The CDR3 nucleotides are TGTGCCAGCAGCTTAACCGGGGTTACAGATACGCAGTATTTT. The encoded protein is CASSLTGVTDTQYF.

The V and J genes are TRBV18 and TRBJ2-5; D unresolved. Between the trimmed V and J ends, which lost 5 bases and 5 bases, there was a span of 12 bases. Germline CDR1 KGHSH, CDR2 LQKENI. The CDR3 is 13 amino acids. As DNA, the CDR3 is TGTGCCAGCTCATCCCCCCAACGGGAGACCCAGTACTTC. It is translated as CASSSPQRETQYF.

J is TRBJ2-1 and V is TRBV27, with unresolved D. The CDR3 has 15 amino acids. The germline gives CDR1 MNHEY, CDR2 SMNVEV (reference sequence). Trimming took off 6 bases at V and 4 bases at J, with 16 bases between the two ends. This chain's CDR3 is CASRRGIKSYNEQFF. DNA for the CDR3: TGTGCCAGCAGACGAGGAATAAAGTCGTACAATGAGCAGTTCTTC.

The chain is built from TRBV7-9 and TRBJ2-1; D is unresolved. Germline assignment: CDR1 SEHNR and CDR2 FQNEAQ (reference sequence). This CDR3 has 14 residues. V lost 0 bases and J lost 12, with 15 bases in between. The CDR3 sequence is CASSLAGSKGAQFF. CDR3 in DNA: TGTGCCAGCAGCTTAGCGGGGTCAAAGGGCGCGCAGTTCTTC.

The genes are TRBV19 and TRBJ2-7, with 8 bases that match TRBD1. V shed 5 bases, J shed 0 bases, and the junction held 3 bases outside the gene matches. Germline CDR1 is LNHDA and CDR2 is SQIVND (reference sequence). The CDR3 has 14 amino acids. The CDR3 DNA reads as TGTGCCAGTAGTCGGACAGGGAGCTCCTACGAGCAGTACTTC. Amino acids: CASSRTGSSYEQYF.

This chain joins TRBV24-1 and TRBJ2-7, with D possibly matching TRBD2 (6 bases). CDR1 is KGHDR and CDR2 is SFDVKD in the germline V gene. The CDR3 runs 14 residues. Trimming left V 4 bases short and J 7 bases short, with 16 bases between. Here the CDR3 DNA reads TGTGCCACCAGTGAAGCCGGGGGTCTGGGGGAGCAGTACTTC. Residues: CATSEAGGLGEQYF.

The chain uses TRBV2 and TRBJ1-2, with D perhaps TRBD1 (6 bases). Trimming removed 6 bases at V and 6 bases at J, with 17 bases between. From germline, CDR1 is SNHLY and CDR2 FYNNEI. CDR3 length: 14 residues. Here the CDR3 reads CASRQGILEDGYTF. The DNA of the CDR3 is TGTGCCAGCAGGCAGGGGATTCTAGAGGATGGCTACACCTTC. Using reference TRBV2 and TRBJ1-2 for the parts outside the CDR3, the full variable domain is EPEVTQTPSHQVTQMGQEVILRCVPISNHLYFYWYRQILGQKVEFLVSFYNNEISEKSEIFDDQFSVERPDGSNFTLKIRSTKLEDSAMYFCASRQGILEDGYTFGSGTRLTVV.

The V and J genes are TRBV5-1 and TRBJ2-2; a weak D match, TRBD1 (6 bases). The CDR3 covers 14 residues. Germline CDR1 is SGHRS and CDR2 is YFSETQ. V lost 4 bases to trimming and J lost 1 base, with 8 bases between them. The CDR3 region has the DNA TGCGCCAGCAGCGGGACACTGAACACCGGGGAGCTGTTTTTT. Protein sequence: CASSGTLNTGELFF.

The chain uses TRBV4-3 and TRBJ1-1; the D gene is possibly TRBD1 (5 bases). Germline loops: CDR1 LGHNA, CDR2 YSLEER. Trimming removed 3 bases from V and 4 bases from J, with 12 bases in between. This CDR3 comprises 14 residues. The CDR3 spells CASSQGFGGTEAFF. CDR3 DNA: TGCGCCAGCAGCCAGGGGTTTGGGGGCACTGAAGCTTTCTTT.

This chain connects TRBV6-6 to TRBJ1-2; D may be TRBD1 (5 bases). The CDR3 is 13 amino acids. Trimming removed 2 bases from V and 10 bases from J, with 14 bases in between. The germline V gene encodes CDR1 MNHNY and CDR2 SVGAGI (reference sequence). The CDR3 loop reads CASSYPPGGSYTF. The CDR3, as DNA: TGTGCCAGCAGTTACCCCCCGGGGGGTTCCTACACCTTC.

V gene TRBV6-5 combines with J gene TRBJ2-7; maybe TRBD1 (5 bases). From germline, CDR1 is MNHEY and CDR2 SVGAGI. CDR3 length: 14 amino acids. V lost 2 bases, J lost 3 bases, and 11 bases lay in between. CDR3 amino acids: CASSYRGLGYEQYF. The CDR3 DNA follows: TGTGCCAGCAGTTACAGGGGCTTGGGCTACGAGCAGTACTTC.

The J gene is TRBJ1-4, the V gene TRBV4-1; D possibly corresponds to TRBD1 (5 bases). Between the trimmed V and J ends, which lost 1 base and 8 bases, there was a span of 23 bases. Germline CDR1 reads MGHRA; CDR2 reads YSYEKL. The CDR3 has 18 amino acids. The CDR3 here is CASSQGVGQGGSREKLFF. CDR3 sequence (DNA): TGCGCCAGCAGCCAAGGGGTGGGCCAGGGAGGTTCTAGAGAAAAACTGTTTTTT.

In this sample, this clone turned up once. The rearrangement links TRBV3-1 (or the pseudogene TRBV3-2) to TRBJ2-2; D is undetermined. The CDR3 contains 16 residues. Between the trimmed V and J ends, which lost 3 bases and 3 bases, there was a span of 14 bases. Per the germline V gene, CDR1 is LGHDT and CDR2 is YNNKEL (reference sequence). In DNA, the CDR3 is TGTGCCAGCAGCCATCCGACCTTGGGCGACACCGGGGAGCTGTTTTTT. Translated: CASSHPTLGDTGELFF.

V and J are TRBV7-2 and TRBJ2-7, with D perhaps matching TRBD2 (6 bases). CDR3 size: 15 residues. V was shortened by 5 bases and J by 2 bases, with 16 bases between the two germline ends. Germline assignment: CDR1 SGHTA and CDR2 FQGNSA. In DNA form, the CDR3 reads TGTGCCAGCAGCCAACTAGGCGGGATCACCTACGAGCAGTACTTC. Its translation is CASSQLGGITYEQYF.

The chain recombines TRBV15 with TRBJ2-5; the D gene is possibly TRBD2 (6 bases). The ends were cut back, 1 base at V and 4 bases at J, with 13 bases in the middle. Germline assignment: CDR1 LNHNV and CDR2 YYDKDF (reference sequence). The CDR3 sequence is 15 residues long. CDR3 region: CATSRGGGRGETQYF. Written as DNA, the CDR3 is TGTGCCACCAGCAGAGGTGGGGGGAGAGGAGAGACCCAGTACTTC. Full variable domain (remainder filled in from reference TRBV15 and TRBJ2-5): DAMVIQNPRYQVTQFGKPVTLSCSQTLNHNVMYWYQQKSSQAPKLLFHYYDKDFNNEADTPDNFQSRRPNTSFCFLDIRSPGLGDTAMYLCATSRGGGRGETQYFGPGTRLLVL.

The V and J genes are TRBV2 and TRBJ2-1; 8 bases agree with TRBD1. Germline values: CDR1 SNHLY, CDR2 FYNNEI. The CDR3 is made up of 13 amino acids. The CDR3 sequence is CGNSRDRNNEQFF. DNA for the CDR3: TGTGGCAACTCCCGGGACAGGAACAATGAGCAGTTCTTC.

The chain uses TRBV9 and TRBJ2-1, with 11 bases fitting TRBD2. The germline V gene has CDR1 SGDLS and CDR2 YYNGEE. The CDR3 is 16 residues long. Trimming took 2 bases from V and 3 from J; bases not matched to a gene: 4. The CDR3 DNA is TGTGCCAGCAGCGTTAGCGGGGGGGCCCTCTACAATGAGCAGTTCTTC. Translating it yields CASSVSGGALYNEQFF.

The chain carries TRBV9 and TRBJ2-1, with a possible D match to TRBD1 (5 bases). The V gene's germline CDR1 is SGDLS and CDR2 YYNGEE. The CDR3 runs to 15 residues. V was clipped by 9 bases and J by 0 bases, with 16 bases between them. CDR3 loop: CATIRRQSSYNEQFF. The CDR3 nucleotides are TGTGCCACCATACGTAGACAGAGCTCCTACAATGAGCAGTTCTTC.

The J gene is TRBJ1-2, the V gene TRBV28; the match to TRBD1 covers 8 bases. The V gene end was trimmed by 6 bases and the J gene end by 4 bases; junction bases not matched to a gene: 7. The CDR3 covers 14 residues. The germline gives CDR1 MDHEN, CDR2 SYDVKM. The CDR3 loop reads CASSSTGVSYGYTF. The CDR3 DNA sequence: TGTGCCAGCAGCTCGACAGGGGTAAGCTATGGCTACACCTTC.

This rearrangement joins TRBV6-5 to TRBJ2-7; D might be TRBD1 or TRBD2, each matching 6 bases. This CDR3 has 14 residues. V shed 6 bases and J shed 2 bases, with 14 bases lying between them. Germline V gene data show CDR1 as MNHEY and CDR2 as SVGAGI. The CDR3 DNA follows: TGTGCCAGCAGACCCGGGGGCGGCACCTACGAGCAGTACTTC. The encoded protein is CASRPGGGTYEQYF.

The chain links TRBV28 to TRBJ2-3, with D perhaps given as TRBD1 or TRBD2 (5 bases each). CDR3 length: 15 amino acids. Trimming shortened V by 8 bases and J by 7 bases, and 22 bases separated the two germline ends. Germline CDR1 reads MDHEN; CDR2 reads SYDVKM. The CDR3 reads CASLGFGPVGHTQYF. CDR3 nucleotide sequence: TGTGCCAGCCTAGGTTTTGGTCCAGTGGGACATACGCAGTATTTT.

With respect to this clone: The same CDR3 arises from other DNA sequences in this sample as well. V is TRBV9 and J is TRBJ1-2; D unresolved. V dropped 0 bases and J dropped 4 bases, with 10 bases sitting between them. This CDR3 has 14 residues. Germline values: CDR1 SGDLS, CDR2 YYNGEE. CDR3 nucleotides: TGTGCCAGCAGCGTAGTGGACGGCACCTATGGCTACACCTTC. Encoded protein: CASSVVDGTYGYTF.

V gene TRBV3-1 (or the pseudogene TRBV3-2) combines with J gene TRBJ2-7; D is perhaps TRBD2 (6 bases). Germline-derived CDR1 and CDR2 are LGHDT and YNNKEL (reference sequence). This CDR3 contains 12 residues. The V end lost 3 bases, the J end lost 4 bases, and 7 bases lay between the germline ends. The CDR3 coding sequence is TGTGCCAGCAGCCATGCGGGGTACGAGCAGTACTTC. It translates to CASSHAGYEQYF.